In its sample, the clone carrying this TCR beta chain was seen a few times. Its specificity is not known. After constant-region reverse-primer amplification, full-length variable regions underwent semi-nested PCR with Nested Universal Primer A. A single record per CDR3 protein comes from TCRdb applying MiXCR to the 5' RACE reads. Of over 30,000 distinct CDR3 sequences in the sample, 26% are singletons; the top ten hold around 3.5%. Broader study findings: The larger cohort examined one V-J beta rearrangement, not whole repertoires. Greatest tumor Treg TCR overlap was with tumor naive CD4+ cells.

Purified naive CD4+ T cells were depleted of CD25+ Tregs. The sequence derives from a female donor with breast cancer. The material sequenced was naive CD4+ T cells sorted from a lymph node. Subset: naive CD4+ T cells, CD4+CD45RA+CD25-.

The CDR3 nucleotides are TGTGCCAGCAACAACGTAGAGTACCAAGAGACCCAGTACTTC. Amino acids: CASNNVEYQETQYF. V is TRBV12-3 or TRBV12-4 and J is TRBJ2-5, with D unresolved. The V end was cut by 7 bases, the J end by 0 bases, with 12 bases between. The CDR3 is 14 residues long.